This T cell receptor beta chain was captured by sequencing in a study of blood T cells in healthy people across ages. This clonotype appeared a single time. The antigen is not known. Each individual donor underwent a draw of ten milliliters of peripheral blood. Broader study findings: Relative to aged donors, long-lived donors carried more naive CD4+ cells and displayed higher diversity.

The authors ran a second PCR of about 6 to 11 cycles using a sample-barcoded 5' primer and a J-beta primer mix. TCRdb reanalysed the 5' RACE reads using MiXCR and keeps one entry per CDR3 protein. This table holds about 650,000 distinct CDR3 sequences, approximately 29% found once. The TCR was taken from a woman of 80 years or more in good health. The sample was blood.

CDR3 in amino acids: CASSSTGRGNTEAFF. The DNA of the CDR3 is TGTGCCAGCAGTTCCACAGGGAGGGGGAACACTGAAGCTTTCTTT. The rearrangement links TRBV12-3 or TRBV12-4 to TRBJ1-1; D may be TRBD1 (6 bases). The CDR3 contains 15 residues. V lost 4 bases to trimming and J lost 1 base, with 13 bases between them.